This TCR beta chain appears in the sequencing data of a study of cytomegalovirus exposure and HLA in healthy donors. The germline CDR1 and CDR2 sequences are MNHEY and SMNVEV (reference sequence). The CDR3 has 13 amino acids. Trimming removed 2 bases from V and 9 bases from J, with 13 bases in between. The assay was immunoSEQ multiplex PCR, and TCRdb's table has in-frame clones only and misses some. In the table there are some 130,000 clones, 89% of which are singletons. The rearrangement joins TRBV27 to TRBJ1-2; D is unclear. The sequence was obtained from a young woman in good health and CMV-seronegative. Sequenced material: PBMCs. The CDR3 reads CASSLGGFESYTF. As DNA, the CDR3 is TGTGCCAGCAGTTTAGGAGGGTTTGAGAGCTACACCTTC.